This T cell receptor beta chain was found in a study of blood T cell repertoires in COVID-19. Study-level background: There were acute and convalescent COVID-19 samples, and they came from the United States, Italy and Spain. T cells, B-cell-depleted T cells, or PBMCs supplied cDNA or gDNA.

Methods used by the authors: Amplified reference gene primers provided the basis for estimating nucleated cell counts. The assay was immunoSEQ multiplex PCR, and TCRdb's table has in-frame clones only and misses some. D and trimming come from the DNA, and the V and J calls and clone size come from that table. Here the sample spans approximately 250,000 clones, about 86% being singletons. This CDR3 is built from 15 residues. The V gene's germline CDR1 is LNHDA and CDR2 SQIVND (reference sequence). J was trimmed by 5 bases and V by 1 base; bases with no gene match: 5. The rearrangement links TRBV19 to TRBJ1-1; 9 bases are a match to TRBD1. The sequence came from a woman aged 65 to 85 with COVID-19, enrolled during active disease. Source material: peripheral blood. Here the CDR3 DNA reads TGTGCCAGTAGTATAGGGGACAGGGATGGGACTGAAGCTTTCTTT. Encoded protein: CASSIGDRDGTEAFF.